This entry describes one T cell receptor (beta chain). This sample is drawn from a study of technical replicates of blood from a handful of donors. Sequenced by immunoSEQ multiplex PCR; TCRdb stores in-frame clones only, minus some. The sample includes 74,000 or so clones, approximately 96% of them seen just once. CDR1 and CDR2 from the germline V gene are SGHDT and YYEEEE. V was clipped by 0 bases and J by 2 bases, with 3 bases between them. This CDR3 region has 12 residues. The chain carries TRBV5-6 and TRBJ2-7; D gene unclear. The TCR originated in a human donor in good health. The sequencing input was T cells isolated from PBMCs. The chain's CDR3 is CASSLAAYEQYF. CDR3 coding DNA: TGTGCCAGCAGCTTGGCCGCCTACGAGCAGTACTTC.